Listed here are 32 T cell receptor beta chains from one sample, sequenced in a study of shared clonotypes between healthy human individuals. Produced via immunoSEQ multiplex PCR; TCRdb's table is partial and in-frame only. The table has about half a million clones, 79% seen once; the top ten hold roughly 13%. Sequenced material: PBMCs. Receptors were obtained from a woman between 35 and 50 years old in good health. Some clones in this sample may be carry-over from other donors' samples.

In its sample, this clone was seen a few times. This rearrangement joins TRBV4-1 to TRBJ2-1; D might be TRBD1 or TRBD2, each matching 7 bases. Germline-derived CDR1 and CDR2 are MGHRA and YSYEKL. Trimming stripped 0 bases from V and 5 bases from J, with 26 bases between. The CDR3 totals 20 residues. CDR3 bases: TGCGCCAGCAGCCAAGAACGACAGGGTTGGTCGACGGGAGGCCACAATGAGCAGTTCTTC. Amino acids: CASSQERQGWSTGGHNEQFF.

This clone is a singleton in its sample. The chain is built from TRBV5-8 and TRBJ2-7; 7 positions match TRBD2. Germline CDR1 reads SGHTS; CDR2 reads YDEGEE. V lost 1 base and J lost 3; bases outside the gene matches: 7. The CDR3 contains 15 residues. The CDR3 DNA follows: TGTGCCAGCAGCTTGCGATGGGGAGGGTTCTACGAGCAGTACTTC. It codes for CASSLRWGGFYEQYF.

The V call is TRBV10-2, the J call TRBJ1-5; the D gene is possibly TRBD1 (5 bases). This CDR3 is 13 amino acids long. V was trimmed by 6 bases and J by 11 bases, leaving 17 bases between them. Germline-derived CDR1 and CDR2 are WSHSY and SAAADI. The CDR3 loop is CASRDQGLVAQHF. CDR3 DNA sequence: TGCGCCAGCAGGGATCAGGGCCTGGTGGCCCAGCATTTT.

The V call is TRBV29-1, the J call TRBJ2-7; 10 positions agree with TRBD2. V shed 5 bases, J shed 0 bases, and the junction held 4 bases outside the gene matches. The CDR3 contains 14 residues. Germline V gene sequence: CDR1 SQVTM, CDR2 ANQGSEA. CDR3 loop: CSVRTSGISYEQYF. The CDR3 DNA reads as TGCAGCGTTCGGACTAGCGGAATCTCCTACGAGCAGTACTTC.

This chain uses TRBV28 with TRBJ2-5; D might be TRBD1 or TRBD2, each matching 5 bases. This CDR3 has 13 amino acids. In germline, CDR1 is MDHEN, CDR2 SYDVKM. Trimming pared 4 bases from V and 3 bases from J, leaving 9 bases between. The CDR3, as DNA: TGTGCCAGCAGTTACGGGACCGAAGAGACCCAGTACTTC. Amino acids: CASSYGTEETQYF. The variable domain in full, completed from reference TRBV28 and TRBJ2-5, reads DVKVTQSSRYLVKRTGEKVFLECVQDMDHENMFWYRQDPGLGLRLIYFSYDVKMKEKGDIPEGYSVSREKKERFSLILESASTNQTSMYLCASSYGTEETQYFGPGTRLLVL.

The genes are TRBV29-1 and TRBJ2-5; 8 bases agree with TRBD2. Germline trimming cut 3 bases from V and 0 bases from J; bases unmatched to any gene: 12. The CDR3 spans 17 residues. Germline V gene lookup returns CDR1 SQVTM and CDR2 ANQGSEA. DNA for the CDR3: TGCAGCGTTGATAACTGGTGGCTAGCGGGTGACCAAGAGACCCAGTACTTC. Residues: CSVDNWWLAGDQETQYF.

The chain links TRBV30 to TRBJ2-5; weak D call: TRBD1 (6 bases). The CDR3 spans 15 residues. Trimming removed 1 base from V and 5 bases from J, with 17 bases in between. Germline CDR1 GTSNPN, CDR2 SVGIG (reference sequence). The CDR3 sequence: CAWSDSLGAQETQYF. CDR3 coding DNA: TGTGCCTGGAGTGACTCTTTGGGGGCGCAGGAGACCCAGTACTTC.

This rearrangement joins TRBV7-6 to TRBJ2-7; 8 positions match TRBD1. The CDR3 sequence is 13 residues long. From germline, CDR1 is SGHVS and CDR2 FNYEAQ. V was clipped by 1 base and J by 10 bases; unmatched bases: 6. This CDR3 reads CASSLVETGDQYF. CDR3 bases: TGTGCCAGCAGCTTAGTTGAGACAGGGGATCAGTACTTC.

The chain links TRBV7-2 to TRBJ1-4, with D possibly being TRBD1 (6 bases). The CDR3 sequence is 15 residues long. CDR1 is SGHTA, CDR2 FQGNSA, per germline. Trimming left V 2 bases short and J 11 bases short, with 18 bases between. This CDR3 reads CASSLYSGGTSKLFF. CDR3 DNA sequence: TGTGCCAGCAGCTTATATTCGGGGGGGACATCTAAACTGTTTTTT.

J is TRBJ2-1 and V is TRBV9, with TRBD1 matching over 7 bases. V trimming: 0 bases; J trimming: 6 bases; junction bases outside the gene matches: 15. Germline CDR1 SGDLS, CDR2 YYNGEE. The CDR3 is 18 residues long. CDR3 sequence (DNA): TGTGCCAGCAGCGTAGGTCTGGGATCAGGGGGACGTGGCAATGAGCAGTTCTTC. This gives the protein CASSVGLGSGGRGNEQFF.

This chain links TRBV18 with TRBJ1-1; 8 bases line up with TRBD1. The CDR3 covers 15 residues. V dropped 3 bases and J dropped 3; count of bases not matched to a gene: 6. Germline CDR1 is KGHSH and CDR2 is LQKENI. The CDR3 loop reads CASSPSGTGDTEAFF. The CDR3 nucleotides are TGTGCCAGCTCACCTTCTGGGACAGGAGACACTGAAGCTTTCTTT.

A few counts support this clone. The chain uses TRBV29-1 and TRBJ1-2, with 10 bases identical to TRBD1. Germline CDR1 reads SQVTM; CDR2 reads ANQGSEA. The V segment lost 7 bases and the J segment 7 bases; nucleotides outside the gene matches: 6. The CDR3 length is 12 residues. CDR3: CSAVTGGGGYTF. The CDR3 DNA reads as TGCAGCGCTGTGACAGGGGGCGGTGGCTACACCTTC.

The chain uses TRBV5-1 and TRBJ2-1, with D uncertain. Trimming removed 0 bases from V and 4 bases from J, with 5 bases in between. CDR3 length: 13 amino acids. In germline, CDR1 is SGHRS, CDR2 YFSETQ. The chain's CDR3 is CASSLDIYNEQFF. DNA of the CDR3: TGCGCCAGCAGCTTGGACATATACAATGAGCAGTTCTTC.

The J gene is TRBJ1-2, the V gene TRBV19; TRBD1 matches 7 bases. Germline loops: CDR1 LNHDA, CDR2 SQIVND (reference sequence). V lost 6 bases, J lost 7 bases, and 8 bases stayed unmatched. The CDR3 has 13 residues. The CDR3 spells CASRGQSTVGYTF. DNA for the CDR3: TGTGCCAGTAGGGGACAGTCGACGGTTGGCTACACCTTC.

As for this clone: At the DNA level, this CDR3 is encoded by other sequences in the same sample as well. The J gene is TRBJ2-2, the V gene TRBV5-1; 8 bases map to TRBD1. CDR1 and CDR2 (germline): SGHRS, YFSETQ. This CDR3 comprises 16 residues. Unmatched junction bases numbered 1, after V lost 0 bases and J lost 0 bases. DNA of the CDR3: TGCGCCAGCAGCTTGGCAGGGGGCGCGAACACCGGGGAGCTGTTTTTT. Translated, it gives CASSLAGGANTGELFF.

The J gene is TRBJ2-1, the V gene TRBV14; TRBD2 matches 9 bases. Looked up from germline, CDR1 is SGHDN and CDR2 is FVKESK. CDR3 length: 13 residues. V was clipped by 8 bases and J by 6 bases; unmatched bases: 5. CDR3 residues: CASRLAGTNEQFF. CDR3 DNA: TGTGCCAGCCGGCTAGCGGGAACCAATGAGCAGTTCTTC.

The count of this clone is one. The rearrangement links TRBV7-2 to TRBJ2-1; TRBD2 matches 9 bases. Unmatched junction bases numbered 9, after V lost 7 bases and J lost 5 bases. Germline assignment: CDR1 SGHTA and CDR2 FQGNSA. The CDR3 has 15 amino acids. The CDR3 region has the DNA TGTGCCAGCATTCCCGGTGTAGCGGGAGACAATGAGCAGTTCTTC. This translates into CASIPGVAGDNEQFF.

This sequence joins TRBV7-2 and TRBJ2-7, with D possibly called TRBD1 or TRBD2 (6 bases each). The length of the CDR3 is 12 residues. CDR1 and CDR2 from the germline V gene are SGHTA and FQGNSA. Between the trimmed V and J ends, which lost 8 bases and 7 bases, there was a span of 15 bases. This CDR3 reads CASGRSGAEQYF. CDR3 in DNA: TGTGCCAGCGGCCGATCGGGGGCTGAGCAGTACTTC.

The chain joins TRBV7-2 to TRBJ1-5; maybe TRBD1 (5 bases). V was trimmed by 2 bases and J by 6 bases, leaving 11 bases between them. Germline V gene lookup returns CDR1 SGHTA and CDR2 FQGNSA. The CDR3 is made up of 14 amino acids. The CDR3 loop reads CASSLRQGGQPQHF. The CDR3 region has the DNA TGTGCCAGCAGCTTAAGGCAGGGAGGTCAGCCCCAGCATTTT.

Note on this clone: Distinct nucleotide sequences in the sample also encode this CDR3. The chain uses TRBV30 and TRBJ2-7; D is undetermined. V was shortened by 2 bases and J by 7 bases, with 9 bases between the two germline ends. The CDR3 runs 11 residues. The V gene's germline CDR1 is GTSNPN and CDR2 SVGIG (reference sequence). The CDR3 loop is CAWSRVGEQYF. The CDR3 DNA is TGTGCCTGGAGTAGGGTGGGGGAGCAGTACTTC. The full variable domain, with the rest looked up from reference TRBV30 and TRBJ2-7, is SQTIHQWPATLVQPVGSPLSLECTVEGTSNPNLYWYRQAAGRGLQLLFYSVGIGQISSEVPQNLSASRPQDRQFILSSKKLLLSDSGFYLCAWSRVGEQYFGPGTRLTVT.

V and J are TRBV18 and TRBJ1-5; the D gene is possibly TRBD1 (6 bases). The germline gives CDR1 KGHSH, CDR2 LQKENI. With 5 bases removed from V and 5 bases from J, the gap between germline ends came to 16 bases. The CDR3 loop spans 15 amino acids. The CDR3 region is CASSSNTGYDQPQHF. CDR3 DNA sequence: TGTGCCAGCTCATCAAACACAGGGTACGATCAGCCCCAGCATTTT.

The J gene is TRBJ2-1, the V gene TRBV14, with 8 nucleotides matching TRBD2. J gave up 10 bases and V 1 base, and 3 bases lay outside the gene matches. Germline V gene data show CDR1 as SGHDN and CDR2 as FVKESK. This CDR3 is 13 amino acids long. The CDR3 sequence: CASSQGLAWEQFF. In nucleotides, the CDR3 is TGTGCCAGCAGCCAAGGACTAGCGTGGGAGCAGTTCTTC.

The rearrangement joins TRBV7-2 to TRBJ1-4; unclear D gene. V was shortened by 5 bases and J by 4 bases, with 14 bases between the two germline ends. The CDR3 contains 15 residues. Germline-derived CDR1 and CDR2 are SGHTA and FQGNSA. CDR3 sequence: CASSPRSAGNEKLFF. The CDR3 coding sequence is TGTGCCAGCAGCCCTCGATCTGCGGGTAATGAAAAACTGTTTTTT.

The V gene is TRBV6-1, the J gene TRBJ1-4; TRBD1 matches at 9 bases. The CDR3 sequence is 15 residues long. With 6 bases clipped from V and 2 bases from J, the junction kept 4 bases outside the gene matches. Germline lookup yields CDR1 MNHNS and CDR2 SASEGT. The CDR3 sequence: CASSDRGRTNEKLFF. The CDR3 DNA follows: TGTGCCAGCAGCGACAGGGGGAGGACTAATGAAAAACTGTTTTTT.

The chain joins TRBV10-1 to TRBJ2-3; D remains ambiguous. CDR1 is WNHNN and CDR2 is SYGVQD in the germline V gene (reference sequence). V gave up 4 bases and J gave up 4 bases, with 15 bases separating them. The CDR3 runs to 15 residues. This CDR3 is CASSVERSGADTQYF. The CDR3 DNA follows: TGCGCCAGCAGTGTGGAGCGTTCGGGCGCAGATACGCAGTATTTT.

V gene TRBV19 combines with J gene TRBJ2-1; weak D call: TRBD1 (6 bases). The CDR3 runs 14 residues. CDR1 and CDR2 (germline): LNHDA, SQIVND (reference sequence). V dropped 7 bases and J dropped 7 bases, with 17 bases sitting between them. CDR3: CASNPGHRANEQFF. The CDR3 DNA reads TGTGCCAGTAACCCGGGACACCGTGCGAATGAGCAGTTCTTC. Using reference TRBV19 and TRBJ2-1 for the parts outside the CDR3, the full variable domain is DGGITQSPKYLFRKEGQNVTLSCEQNLNHDAMYWYRQDPGQGLRLIYYSQIVNDFQKGDIAEGYSVSREKKESFPLTVTSAQKNPTAFYLCASNPGHRANEQFFGPGTRLTVL.

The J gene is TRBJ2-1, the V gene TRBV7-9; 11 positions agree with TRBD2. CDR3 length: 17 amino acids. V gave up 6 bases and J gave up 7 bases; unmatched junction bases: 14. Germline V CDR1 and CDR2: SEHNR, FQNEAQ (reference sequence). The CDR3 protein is CASRPLAGLAGGNEQFF. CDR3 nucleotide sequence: TGTGCCAGCAGACCCCTCGCTGGTTTAGCGGGGGGGAATGAGCAGTTCTTC. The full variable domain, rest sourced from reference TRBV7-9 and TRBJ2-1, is DTGVSQNPRHKITKRGQNVTFRCDPISEHNRLYWYRQTLGQGPEFLTYFQNEAQLEKSRLLSDRFSAERPKGSFSTLEIQRTEQGDSAMYLCASRPLAGLAGGNEQFFGPGTRLTVL.

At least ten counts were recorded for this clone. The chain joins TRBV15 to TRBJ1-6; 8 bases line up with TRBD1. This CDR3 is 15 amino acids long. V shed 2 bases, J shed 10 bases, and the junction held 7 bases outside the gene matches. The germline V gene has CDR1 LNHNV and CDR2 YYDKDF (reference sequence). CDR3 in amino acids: CATSRRTGGRSPLHF. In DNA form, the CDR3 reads TGTGCCACCAGCAGAAGAACAGGGGGTCGATCACCCCTCCACTTT.

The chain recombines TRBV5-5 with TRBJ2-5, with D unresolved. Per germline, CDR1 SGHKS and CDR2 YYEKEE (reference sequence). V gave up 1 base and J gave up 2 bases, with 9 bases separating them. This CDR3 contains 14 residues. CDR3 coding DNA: TGTGCCAGCAGCTTGCCTAGTGGGCAAGAGACCCAGTACTTC. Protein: CASSLPSGQETQYF.

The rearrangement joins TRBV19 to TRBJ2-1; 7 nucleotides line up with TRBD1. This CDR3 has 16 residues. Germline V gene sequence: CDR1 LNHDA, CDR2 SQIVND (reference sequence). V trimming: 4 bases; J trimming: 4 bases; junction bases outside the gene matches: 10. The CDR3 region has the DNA TGTGCCAGTAGTAAAGGGACAGATTTAATTTACAATGAGCAGTTCTTC. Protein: CASSKGTDLIYNEQFF.

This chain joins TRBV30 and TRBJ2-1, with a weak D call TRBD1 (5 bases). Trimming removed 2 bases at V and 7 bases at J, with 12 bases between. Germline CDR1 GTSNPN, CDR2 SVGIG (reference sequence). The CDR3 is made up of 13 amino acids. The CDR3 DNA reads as TGTGCCTGGAGTCCTTCAGGGTTGAATGAGCAGTTCTTC. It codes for CAWSPSGLNEQFF.

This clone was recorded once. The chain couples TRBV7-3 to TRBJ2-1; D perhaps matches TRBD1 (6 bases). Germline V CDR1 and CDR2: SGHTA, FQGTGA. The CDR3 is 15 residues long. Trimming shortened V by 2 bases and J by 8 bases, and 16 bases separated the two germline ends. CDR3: CASSLGLIEGDEQFF. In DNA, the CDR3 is TGTGCCAGCAGCTTAGGACTGATTGAGGGGGATGAGCAGTTCTTC.